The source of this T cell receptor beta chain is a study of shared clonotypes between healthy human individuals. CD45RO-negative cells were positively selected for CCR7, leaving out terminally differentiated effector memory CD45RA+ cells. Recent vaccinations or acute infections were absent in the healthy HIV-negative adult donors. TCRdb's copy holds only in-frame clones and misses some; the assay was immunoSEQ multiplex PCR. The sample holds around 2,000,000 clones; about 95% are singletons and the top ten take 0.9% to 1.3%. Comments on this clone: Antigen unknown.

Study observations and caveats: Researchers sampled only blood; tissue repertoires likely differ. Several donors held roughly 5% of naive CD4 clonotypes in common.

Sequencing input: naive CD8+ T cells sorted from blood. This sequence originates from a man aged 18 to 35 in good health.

The CDR3 coding sequence is TGCGCCAGCAGCCAACTTCGGGGCAATCCCTACGAGCAGTACTTC. Protein sequence: CASSQLRGNPYEQYF. This chain links TRBV4-1 with TRBJ2-7, with D perhaps given as TRBD1 or TRBD2 (5 bases each). Looked up from germline, CDR1 is MGHRA and CDR2 is YSYEKL. Trimming left V 2 bases short and J 2 bases short, with 13 bases between. There are 15 residues in the CDR3.